This record concerns one T cell receptor beta chain sequence. Its antigen is not known. This CDR3 spans 13 amino acids. The J segment lost 6 bases and the V segment lost 4 bases, leaving 2 bases of the junction unmatched. Germline CDR1 SGHDT, CDR2 YYEEEE. The data stem from a study of OX40 agonist ivuxolimab in advanced cancers. Across the study: Six ivuxolimab dose levels, 0.01 to 10 mg/kg, were given intravenously every 2 weeks.

Study-level findings and limits: On average, a greater number of expanded clones characterised CD8+ T cells relative to CD4+. Expanded peripheral T cell antigen specificity was not determined.

Method: immunoSEQ multiplex PCR; TCRdb's copy keeps in-frame clones and lacks some. Of tens of thousands of clones in the sample, roughly 84% were seen once. The sequence was collected from an adult with an advanced solid tumor such as melanoma, head and neck, liver or kidney cancer. The chain joins TRBV5-6 to TRBJ2-4, with 9 bases fitting TRBD1. The sequencing used CD4+ or CD8+ T cells sorted from blood, collected in a trial of the OX40 agonist ivuxolimab. As DNA, the CDR3 is TGTGCCAGCAGCCAGGACAGGGGAAACATTCAGTACTTC. Translated: CASSQDRGNIQYF.